This T cell receptor (beta chain) was obtained from a study of blood T cell repertoires in COVID-19. Study as a whole: Samples representing acute and convalescent COVID-19 were sourced from the United States, Italy and Spain. Nucleic acid was either cDNA or gDNA, and it came from T cells, B-cell-depleted T cells, or PBMCs.

Original methodology: Amplification from reference gene primers served as the basis for estimated nucleated cell counts. Profiling relied on immunoSEQ multiplex PCR, and the TCRdb table lists in-frame clones only, not all of them. V and J calls and clone size are those listed in that table; D and trimming were worked out from the DNA. The table lists more than 250,000 clones, about 82% of them singletons, with 1.5% to 2% in the top ten. Germline-derived CDR1 and CDR2 are SGHTA and FQGNSA. This CDR3 is built from 18 residues. V was clipped by 5 bases and J by 2 bases, with 24 bases between them. V usage is TRBV7-2 and J usage is TRBJ1-1; D possibly corresponds to TRBD1 (5 bases). This TCR was sampled from a woman in her 50s with acute or convalescent COVID-19. Specimen: peripheral blood. CDR3 sequence: CASSLRAGTGTLNTEAFF. The CDR3 DNA reads as TGTGCCAGCAGCCTCCGGGCAGGGACTGGGACCCTTAACACTGAAGCTTTCTTT.